Shown below are 8 T cell receptor beta chains from a single sample sequenced in a study of blood T cell repertoires in COVID-19. Measured with immunoSEQ multiplex PCR; TCRdb has only the in-frame clones, and not every one. The sample shows under 60,000 clones, 89% of them seen only once. The sequencing input was peripheral blood. Source of these receptors: a man aged 55 to 70 with acute or convalescent COVID-19.

This chain connects TRBV5-6 to TRBJ1-1; D is perhaps TRBD1 (6 bases). Germline CDR1 reads SGHDT; CDR2 reads YYEEEE. Trimming left V 1 base short and J 4 bases short, with 8 bases between. The CDR3 is made up of 13 amino acids. In DNA, the CDR3 is TGTGCCAGCAGCTTGAGGGGGGGCACTGAAGCTTTCTTT. Translated: CASSLRGGTEAFF.

This clone occurred a few times. The J gene is TRBJ1-3, the V gene TRBV4-2; 8 bases align to TRBD1. With 6 bases clipped from V and 2 bases from J, the junction kept 15 bases outside the gene matches. CDR3 length: 18 amino acids. Germline CDR1 reads LGHNA; CDR2 reads YNFKEQ. CDR3 amino acids: CASSFMGEQGGTGNTIYF. In DNA, the CDR3 is TGTGCCAGCAGTTTCATGGGGGAACAGGGGGGAACTGGAAACACCATATATTTT.

This clone appeared a few times. J is TRBJ1-3 and V is TRBV6-2 or TRBV6-3; D unclear. Trimming removed 3 bases from V and 2 bases from J, with 8 bases in between. Germline V gene lookup returns CDR1 MNHEY and CDR2 SVGEGT. The CDR3 runs 14 residues. The CDR3 DNA reads as TGTGCCAGCAGTTATGGAGGGACTGGAAACACCATATATTTT. It is translated as CASSYGGTGNTIYF.

The chain joins TRBV27 to TRBJ1-1, with D perhaps matching TRBD1 (6 bases). The V end lost 9 bases, the J end lost 0 bases, and 23 bases lay between the germline ends. Germline values: CDR1 MNHEY, CDR2 SMNVEV (reference sequence). This CDR3 contains 17 residues. The CDR3 DNA is TGTGCCAGTCCCCCTCCCTCTCGGACAGCCGTGAACACTGAAGCTTTCTTT. This sequence encodes CASPPPSRTAVNTEAFF.

The J gene is TRBJ2-1, the V gene TRBV6-5, with D possibly being TRBD2 (7 bases). This CDR3 has 16 amino acids. CDR1 is MNHEY, CDR2 SVGAGI, per germline. The V end was cut by 0 bases, the J end by 2 bases, with 11 bases between. The CDR3 region has the DNA TGTGCCAGCAGTTACTCAGGGGGGGACCCCTACAATGAGCAGTTCTTC. Its translation is CASSYSGGDPYNEQFF.

The chain is built from TRBV5-6 and TRBJ1-4; TRBD1 aligns across 10 bases. The CDR3 extends over 15 amino acids. The V gene end was trimmed by 4 bases and the J gene end by 7 bases; junction bases not matched to a gene: 7. The germline gives CDR1 SGHDT, CDR2 YYEEEE. DNA for the CDR3: TGTGCCAGCAGCCCTGACAGGGGGCGGGGTGAAAAACTGTTTTTT. Translation: CASSPDRGRGEKLFF.

This CDR3 reads CASTGYSGNQPQHF. DNA for the CDR3: TGTGCCAGCACTGGATATAGCGGGAATCAGCCCCAGCATTTT. The chain joins TRBV6-5 to TRBJ1-5; no definite D call. The CDR3 covers 14 residues. Deletions cut 7 bases from V and 4 bases from J, with 14 bases between. Germline-derived CDR1 and CDR2 are MNHEY and SVGAGI.

V is TRBV2 and J is TRBJ2-6; D might be TRBD2 (5 bases). Trimming removed 10 bases from V and 2 bases from J, with 15 bases in between. This CDR3 region has 15 residues. CDR1 is SNHLY, CDR2 FYNNEI, per germline. The CDR3 DNA reads TGTGCCACCCACGCCGGGATAGCTGGGGCCAACGTCCTGACTTTC. It is translated as CATHAGIAGANVLTF.